This passage covers 22 T cell receptor beta chains from one sample sequenced in a study of blood T cell repertoires in COVID-19. The assay was immunoSEQ multiplex PCR, and TCRdb's table has in-frame clones only and misses some. Among 200,000 to 250,000 clones listed, roughly 80% were seen once. The sample consisted of peripheral blood. These receptors all stem from a woman in her sixties who had recovered from COVID-19.

The chain combines TRBV5-1 with TRBJ1-1; TRBD1 is a possible D gene (5 bases). This CDR3 is 13 amino acids long. Germline CDR1 reads SGHRS; CDR2 reads YFSETQ. V lost 4 bases and J lost 6, with 13 bases in between. CDR3 protein: CASSPGGRAEAFF. CDR3 nucleotides: TGCGCCAGCAGCCCCGGGGGGAGGGCTGAAGCTTTCTTT.

The gene calls are TRBV7-9 and TRBJ2-5; 12 bases align to TRBD1. The J segment lost 1 base and the V segment lost 4 bases, leaving 1 base of the junction unmatched. From germline, CDR1 is SEHNR and CDR2 FQNEAQ (reference sequence). CDR3 size: 15 residues. The DNA for the CDR3 is TGTGCCAGCAGCTGGGACAGGGGGCCCCAAGAGACCCAGTACTTC. Translation gives CASSWDRGPQETQYF.

V usage is TRBV19 and J usage is TRBJ2-3, with 9 bases fitting TRBD2. Germline-derived CDR1 and CDR2 are LNHDA and SQIVND (reference sequence). This CDR3 region has 16 residues. With V trimmed by 5 bases and J by 3 bases, 9 bases remained unmatched. The CDR3 loop reads CASSALAGGQTDTQYF. CDR3 bases: TGTGCCAGTAGTGCCCTGGCGGGGGGGCAGACAGATACGCAGTATTTT.

In this sample, this clone turned up once. V gene TRBV6-2 or TRBV6-3 combines with J gene TRBJ1-1; D gene ambiguous. V lost 5 bases and J lost 3, with 10 bases in between. CDR3 length equals 13 residues. The V gene's germline CDR1 is MNHEY and CDR2 SVGEGT. The CDR3: CASSRSSDTEAFF. The CDR3 coding sequence is TGTGCCAGCAGTCGCTCGTCGGACACTGAAGCTTTCTTT.

This chain uses TRBV5-4 with TRBJ2-7; D may be TRBD1 (6 bases). The CDR3 sequence is 14 residues long. In germline, CDR1 is SGHNT, CDR2 YYREEE (reference sequence). Between the trimmed V and J ends, which lost 4 bases and 3 bases, there was a span of 14 bases. The CDR3: CASSRSQGYYEQYF. CDR3 sequence (DNA): TGTGCCAGCAGCCGTTCACAGGGATACTACGAGCAGTACTTC.

In its sample, this clone was seen once. The chain is built from TRBV30 and TRBJ2-7; the D gene is possibly TRBD2 (7 bases). V was trimmed by 5 bases and J by 4 bases, leaving 12 bases between them. Germline CDR1 GTSNPN, CDR2 SVGIG (reference sequence). The CDR3 contains 12 residues. CDR3 DNA: TGTGCCTGGGCCCGGGGGGCATACGAGCAGTACTTC. This encodes CAWARGAYEQYF.

This chain connects TRBV19 to TRBJ2-7; TRBD1 agrees at 8 bases. Germline CDR1 is LNHDA and CDR2 is SQIVND (reference sequence). This CDR3 region has 14 residues. V trimming: 5 bases; J trimming: 7 bases; junction bases outside the gene matches: 10. The DNA of the CDR3 is TGTGCCAGTAGTCGGTCCAGGGGGCGCGAAGAGCAGTACTTC. Translated, it gives CASSRSRGREEQYF. The whole variable domain, remainder taken from reference TRBV19 and TRBJ2-7, is DGGITQSPKYLFRKEGQNVTLSCEQNLNHDAMYWYRQDPGQGLRLIYYSQIVNDFQKGDIAEGYSVSREKKESFPLTVTSAQKNPTAFYLCASSRSRGREEQYFGPGTRLTVT.

J is TRBJ1-2 and V is TRBV13, with unresolved D. CDR3 length: 15 residues. CDR1 and CDR2 from the germline V gene are PRHDT and FYEKMQ (reference sequence). Trimming left V 0 bases short and J 4 bases short, with 12 bases between. CDR3 coding DNA: TGTGCCAGCAGCTTAGGTCGTCGAGGAGGCTATGGCTACACCTTC. Translating gives CASSLGRRGGYGYTF.

The CDR3 loop is CASSPSPGTLSNTGELFF. CDR3 DNA sequence: TGTGCCAGCAGCCCTAGTCCCGGGACACTATCGAACACCGGGGAGCTGTTTTTT. The rearrangement joins TRBV11-2 to TRBJ2-2; tentative D call: TRBD1 (6 bases). Germline V gene lookup returns CDR1 SGHAT and CDR2 FQNNGV. The CDR3 totals 18 residues. V was pared by 5 bases and J by 0 bases, with 19 bases between.

The chain employs TRBV5-1 and TRBJ2-3; D might be TRBD2 (5 bases). The CDR3 spans 17 residues. Germline V CDR1 and CDR2: SGHRS, YFSETQ. The V and J ends lost 4 bases and 0 bases respectively, with 18 bases between them. This CDR3 reads CASSRGSGLTSTDTQYF. The CDR3, as DNA: TGCGCCAGCAGCCGGGGATCTGGGTTAACTAGCACAGATACGCAGTATTTT.

The gene calls are TRBV7-8 and TRBJ2-7; the match to TRBD2 covers 7 bases. V shed 0 bases and J 1 base; nucleotides not matched to a gene: 3. The CDR3 sequence is 15 residues long. The germline gives CDR1 SGHVS, CDR2 FQNEAQ. The CDR3, as DNA: TGTGCCAGCAGCTTAGCGTGGCGGGGGTCCTACGAGCAGTACTTC. Translated: CASSLAWRGSYEQYF.

The CDR3 loop reads CASSLDQRDRGCQPQHF. The CDR3 DNA is TGTGCCAGCAGCTTAGACCAACGGGACAGGGGGTGTCAGCCCCAGCATTTT. The rearrangement links TRBV11-3 to TRBJ1-5; the match to TRBD1 covers 11 bases. CDR3 size: 17 residues. Germline trimming cut 0 bases from V and 6 bases from J; bases unmatched to any gene: 7. Germline-derived CDR1 and CDR2 are SGHNT and YENEEA.

The J gene is TRBJ1-6, the V gene TRBV5-4, with D tentatively TRBD1 (5 bases). The germline CDR1 and CDR2 sequences are SGHNT and YYREEE (reference sequence). The V end lost 0 bases, the J end lost 5 bases, and 9 bases lay between the germline ends. The CDR3 loop spans 15 amino acids. This CDR3 reads CASSLVGGNNSPLHF. The DNA of the CDR3 is TGTGCCAGCAGCTTGGTCGGGGGTAATAATTCACCCCTCCACTTT.

The chain joins TRBV7-8 to TRBJ2-7; 8 bases are shared with TRBD1. CDR3 length equals 15 residues. Germline-derived CDR1 and CDR2 are SGHVS and FQNEAQ. Unmatched junction bases numbered 13, after V lost 5 bases and J lost 7 bases. Here the CDR3 DNA reads TGTGCCAGCAGCCGCTTCACAGGACAGGGTGAAGAGCAGTACTTC. It specifies CASSRFTGQGEEQYF.

This CDR3 reads CASSSLTGGGNTIYF. The CDR3 nucleotides are TGCGCCAGCAGCTCCCTAACAGGGGGCGGAAACACCATATATTTT. This rearrangement joins TRBV5-1 to TRBJ1-3; the match to TRBD1 covers 9 bases. Germline V CDR1 and CDR2: SGHRS, YFSETQ. The CDR3 contains 15 residues. Germline trimming cut 3 bases from V and 4 bases from J; bases unmatched to any gene: 5.

This chain uses TRBV3-1 (or the pseudogene TRBV3-2) with TRBJ2-1; the match to TRBD2 covers 13 bases. The CDR3 spans 15 residues. After removal of 5 bases from V and 8 bases from J, the junction contained 6 bases not matched to a gene. The germline V gene has CDR1 LGHDT and CDR2 YNNKEL (reference sequence). The CDR3 here is CASSDGTSGVDEQFF. CDR3 nucleotide sequence: TGTGCCAGCAGCGACGGGACTAGCGGGGTAGATGAGCAGTTCTTC.

The chain uses TRBV18 and TRBJ1-5; 10 bases align to TRBD1. This CDR3 is built from 14 residues. Per germline, CDR1 KGHSH and CDR2 LQKENI. With V trimmed by 3 bases and J by 5 bases, 1 base remained unmatched. The CDR3, as DNA: TGTGCCAGCTCACCGACAGGGGGCCATCAGCCCCAGCATTTT. It specifies CASSPTGGHQPQHF.

The chain is built from TRBV6-4 and TRBJ2-1; 10 nucleotides match TRBD2. The CDR3 covers 14 residues. Per germline, CDR1 MRHNA and CDR2 SNTAGT. Trimming removed 3 bases from V and 5 bases from J; junction bases left unmatched: 1. The CDR3 is CASSEAGGHNEQFF. CDR3 nucleotide sequence: TGTGCCAGCAGTGAAGCGGGGGGGCACAATGAGCAGTTCTTC.

This clone came up a few times. The chain joins TRBV7-8 to TRBJ2-5; 8 positions match TRBD2. V was clipped by 1 base and J by 4 bases; unmatched bases: 5. Germline CDR1 reads SGHVS; CDR2 reads FQNEAQ. This CDR3 is built from 15 residues. The CDR3 DNA sequence: TGTGCCAGCAGCTTAGAAGCGGGAGAGATAGAGACCCAGTACTTC. Translation gives CASSLEAGEIETQYF.

The chain employs TRBV10-3 and TRBJ1-3; D remains unclear. This CDR3 region has 11 residues. CDR1 and CDR2 from the germline V gene are ENHRY and SYGVKD. The DNA of the CDR3 is TGTACGACAAGCTCTGGAAACACCATATATTTT. It encodes CTTSSGNTIYF.

The chain couples TRBV11-3 to TRBJ2-1; D is uncertain. Trimming removed 1 base from V and 4 bases from J, with 11 bases in between. From germline, CDR1 is SGHNT and CDR2 YENEEA. The CDR3 contains 15 residues. CDR3 sequence reads: CASSLAHSSYNEQFF. The CDR3 DNA reads TGTGCCAGCAGCTTAGCGCACAGCTCTTACAATGAGCAGTTCTTC.

The chain recombines TRBV5-1 with TRBJ2-7, with 7 bases identical to TRBD2. The germline CDR1 and CDR2 sequences are SGHRS and YFSETQ. V dropped 4 bases and J dropped 6; count of bases not matched to a gene: 7. This CDR3 comprises 13 residues. CDR3: CASSPQPGGEQYF. The CDR3 nucleotides read TGCGCCAGCAGCCCCCAACCGGGAGGCGAGCAGTACTTC.